This TCR beta chain was profiled in a study of shared clonotypes between healthy human individuals. Method: immunoSEQ multiplex PCR; TCRdb's copy keeps in-frame clones and lacks some. The profile shows about 770,000 clones, roughly 72% of them singletons. Whole-study findings and limits: Despite large depth, sorted-subset datasets appeared incompletely sequenced. Sharing of clonotypes among donors was expected to vary with sequencing depth.

J was trimmed by 7 bases and V by 4 bases; bases with no gene match: 8. Germline loops: CDR1 SGHTS, CDR2 YDEGEE. The CDR3 totals 15 residues. To note about this clone: Antigen specificity is unknown.

The sequenced sample was memory CD4+ T cells sorted from blood. Specified subset: CD45RA-negative fraction. The chain links TRBV5-8 to TRBJ1-6; 7 nucleotides agree with TRBD1. The TCR originated in a woman in her twenties or thirties in good health. CDR3 residues: CASSLRTGPNSPLHF. CDR3 DNA: TGTGCCAGCAGCCTTCGGACAGGACCGAATTCACCCCTCCACTTT.